What follows are 31 T cell receptor beta chains derived from one specimen sequenced in a study of CD8+CD57+ T cells in acquired aplastic anemia. The template used for profiling TCR beta VDJ and CDR3 was genomic DNA. TCRdb fed the reads into MiXCR, producing one record per CDR3 protein. The sample records 150,000 to 200,000 distinct CDR3 sequences, 63% being singletons. The sequenced sample consisted of sorted CD4+, CD8+, or CD8+CD57+ T cells (not recorded which) from PBMCs. These receptors all come from a human donor in good health.

This chain joins TRBV10-2 and TRBJ2-3; D is perhaps TRBD1 (6 bases). Germline CDR1 WSHSY, CDR2 SAAADI. Trimming removed 8 bases at V and 0 bases at J, with 18 bases between. The CDR3 is 16 amino acids. The DNA of the CDR3 is TGCGCCAGCGCGAAAAAACAGGGACCTAGCACAGATACGCAGTATTTT. Translation gives CASAKKQGPSTDTQYF.

This rearrangement joins TRBV5-1 to TRBJ1-1; possible D gene TRBD1, 5 bases. Germline V gene sequence: CDR1 SGHRS, CDR2 YFSETQ. The CDR3 runs 11 residues. The V end lost 3 bases, the J end lost 11 bases, and 11 bases lay between the germline ends. The CDR3 spells CASSSQGTAFF. The CDR3 nucleotides read TGCGCCAGCAGCTCTCAGGGTACCGCTTTCTTT.

Written as DNA, the CDR3 is TGTGCGACCGGGACAGGCGGGTCCTACGAGCAGTACTTC. Translation gives CATGTGGSYEQYF. V usage is TRBV2 and J usage is TRBJ2-7; 8 bases match TRBD1. This CDR3 spans 13 amino acids. Germline V gene data show CDR1 as SNHLY and CDR2 as FYNNEI.

This clonotype has more than one count but fewer than ten. The chain couples TRBV9 to TRBJ2-5, with D possibly being TRBD1 or TRBD2 (5 bases each). Germline-derived CDR1 and CDR2 are SGDLS and YYNGEE. V lost 0 bases to trimming and J lost 5 bases, with 14 bases between them. The CDR3 is made up of 15 amino acids. CDR3 sequence: CASSVGWDQGETQYF. CDR3 sequence (DNA): TGTGCCAGCAGCGTAGGGTGGGACCAAGGTGAGACCCAGTACTTC. The full variable domain, in which reference TRBV9 and TRBJ2-5 provide the parts outside the CDR3, is DSGVTQTPKHLITATGQRVTLRCSPRSGDLSVYWYQQSLDQGLQFLIQYYNGEERAKGNILERFSAQQFPDLHSELNLSSLELGDSALYFCASSVGWDQGETQYFGPGTRLLVL.

The sample holds one count of this clonotype. The rearrangement uses TRBV19 and TRBJ2-7; possible D gene TRBD2, 6 bases. The CDR3 spans 15 residues. Germline V gives CDR1 LNHDA, CDR2 SQIVND (reference sequence). The ends were cut back, 5 bases at V and 3 bases at J, with 17 bases in the middle. The CDR3 sequence is CASSPRAQGGYEQYF. The DNA for the CDR3 is TGTGCCAGTAGTCCGCGGGCCCAGGGAGGCTACGAGCAGTACTTC. Complete variable domain (other parts from reference TRBV19 and TRBJ2-7): DGGITQSPKYLFRKEGQNVTLSCEQNLNHDAMYWYRQDPGQGLRLIYYSQIVNDFQKGDIAEGYSVSREKKESFPLTVTSAQKNPTAFYLCASSPRAQGGYEQYFGPGTRLTVT.

The rearrangement uses TRBV19 and TRBJ2-3; D remains ambiguous. V was clipped by 5 bases and J by 2 bases, with 8 bases between them. Germline V CDR1 and CDR2: LNHDA, SQIVND (reference sequence). CDR3 length equals 13 residues. As DNA, the CDR3 is TGTGCCAGTAGTCTGAAGTTCACAGATACGCAGTATTTT. This gives the protein CASSLKFTDTQYF.

This chain joins TRBV10-3 and TRBJ2-3, with 7 bases identical to TRBD2. The J segment lost 2 bases and the V segment lost 6 bases, leaving 2 bases of the junction unmatched. Germline CDR1 ENHRY, CDR2 SYGVKD. The CDR3 extends over 13 amino acids. The CDR3 region has the DNA TGTGCCATCAGCGGGAGGAACACAGATACGCAGTATTTT. Translating gives CAISGRNTDTQYF.

The CDR3 DNA reads TGTGCCACCAGCCCACGAACGGGGGGGGAGCAGTTCTTC. Amino acid sequence: CATSPRTGGEQFF. V gene TRBV15 combines with J gene TRBJ2-1, with 8 bases that match TRBD2. Germline CDR1 and CDR2: LNHNV and YYDKDF (reference sequence). Trimming at V came to 5 bases and at J to 10 bases, leaving 7 bases not matched to a gene. The CDR3 contains 13 residues.

With regard to this clonotype: No conserved phenylalanine or tryptophan is present at the end of the CDR3, so a read error is the likely explanation. CDR3 region: CSAREDYSYTV. In nucleotides, the CDR3 is TGCAGTGCTAGAGAGGACTATAGCTACACCGTC. The chain combines TRBV20-1 with TRBJ1-2; D ambiguous. In germline, CDR1 is DFQATT, CDR2 SNEGSKA (reference sequence). The CDR3 consists of 11 residues.

The table lists this clonotype with a count of one. The rearrangement links TRBV7-8 to TRBJ2-1; 8 positions match TRBD2. CDR1 and CDR2 (germline): SGHVS, FQNEAQ. The CDR3 runs to 15 residues. V trimming: 2 bases; J trimming: 4 bases; junction bases outside the gene matches: 4. CDR3 sequence: CASSLLTGGYNEQFF. CDR3 nucleotide sequence: TGTGCCAGCAGCTTATTGACGGGGGGGTACAATGAGCAGTTCTTC. Full variable domain (remainder filled in from reference TRBV7-8 and TRBJ2-1): GAGVSQSPRYKVAKRGQDVALRCDPISGHVSLFWYQQALGQGPEFLTYFQNEAQLDKSGLPSDRFFAERPEGSVSTLKIQRTQQEDSAVYLCASSLLTGGYNEQFFGPGTRLTVL.

The chain recombines TRBV20-1 with TRBJ2-7; D gene unclear. This CDR3 contains 15 residues. Germline V gives CDR1 DFQATT, CDR2 SNEGSKA (reference sequence). The V end lost 3 bases, the J end lost 0 bases, and 15 bases lay between the germline ends. The CDR3 nucleotides read TGCAGTGCTAGTATTGCGGCAGCCAGCTCCTACGAGCAGTACTTC. This sequence encodes CSASIAAASSYEQYF.

This clonotype occurred many times. V gene TRBV7-3 combines with J gene TRBJ2-1; D is perhaps TRBD2 (7 bases). From germline, CDR1 is SGHTA and CDR2 FQGTGA. This CDR3 spans 17 amino acids. V dropped 4 bases and J dropped 5 bases, with 21 bases sitting between them. The CDR3 DNA sequence: TGTGCCAGCAGCTGGAGTGGGGGGGCTAGCGGAAACAATGAGCAGTTCTTC. It translates to CASSWSGGASGNNEQFF.

This clonotype was detected a few times. The chain employs TRBV19 and TRBJ2-7, with 9 bases aligning to TRBD1. The CDR3 extends over 14 amino acids. CDR1 and CDR2 from the germline V gene are LNHDA and SQIVND (reference sequence). J was trimmed by 3 bases and V by 4 bases; bases with no gene match: 4. The DNA for the CDR3 is TGTGCCAGTAGTACCGGACAGGGGCGCTACGAGCAGTACTTC. Translation: CASSTGQGRYEQYF.

This chain links TRBV25-1 with TRBJ1-2; weak D call: TRBD1 (6 bases). This CDR3 comprises 14 residues. Germline V gene lookup returns CDR1 MGHDK and CDR2 SYGVNS. Trimming pared 7 bases from V and 2 bases from J, leaving 14 bases between. CDR3 DNA sequence: TGTGCCAGCACCCAAGGGACAAAGAACTATGGCTACACCTTC. It yields the protein CASTQGTKNYGYTF.

The rearrangement uses TRBV5-1 and TRBJ2-7; D is ambiguous. CDR1 is SGHRS and CDR2 is YFSETQ in the germline V gene. This CDR3 has 17 residues. Trimming shortened V by 1 base and J by 0 bases, and 17 bases separated the two germline ends. CDR3 protein: CASSLSFSPIASYEQYF. CDR3 coding DNA: TGCGCCAGCAGCTTGTCTTTCTCGCCTATTGCCTCCTACGAGCAGTACTTC.

The rearrangement links TRBV15 to TRBJ2-7, with 7 bases fitting TRBD2. The CDR3 loop spans 17 amino acids. Germline values: CDR1 LNHNV, CDR2 YYDKDF (reference sequence). V was pared by 3 bases and J by 1 base, with 12 bases of the junction left unmatched. This CDR3 is CATSRGPGRDGSYEQYF. CDR3 DNA: TGTGCCACCAGCAGGGGCCCTGGGAGGGACGGGTCCTACGAGCAGTACTTC.

The chain couples TRBV28 to TRBJ2-1, with 8 bases identical to TRBD2. Germline CDR1 MDHEN, CDR2 SYDVKM. V gave up 3 bases and J gave up 7 bases; unmatched junction bases: 11. The CDR3 runs to 16 residues. For the CDR3, the DNA is TGTGCCAGCAGTTTTGTGGGGGAGCGGGAGAGGAATGAGCAGTTCTTC. Amino acid sequence: CASSFVGERERNEQFF.

CDR3 loop: CATSRDDTGKSYEQYF. The CDR3 coding sequence is TGTGCCACCAGCAGAGATGATACAGGGAAGTCCTACGAGCAGTACTTC. The chain couples TRBV15 to TRBJ2-7; maybe TRBD1 (6 bases). This CDR3 has 16 amino acids. V was cut by 0 bases and J by 1 base, with 13 bases left in between. Germline V gene data show CDR1 as LNHNV and CDR2 as YYDKDF (reference sequence). Combining the CDR3 with reference TRBV15 and TRBJ2-7 gives the whole variable domain DAMVIQNPRYQVTQFGKPVTLSCSQTLNHNVMYWYQQKSSQAPKLLFHYYDKDFNNEADTPDNFQSRRPNTSFCFLDIRSPGLGDTAMYLCATSRDDTGKSYEQYFGPGTRLTVT.

J is TRBJ2-3 and V is TRBV10-3; 10 nucleotides match TRBD1. Germline V gives CDR1 ENHRY, CDR2 SYGVKD. This CDR3 spans 15 amino acids. The V and J ends lost 4 bases and 2 bases, in that order; junction bases with no gene match: 3. CDR3 sequence: CAISVGTGDTDTQYF. The CDR3 DNA follows: TGTGCCATCAGTGTTGGGACAGGGGACACAGATACGCAGTATTTT.

This CDR3 is CASSPTTSLGLAGDSNIQYF. The DNA for the CDR3 is TGTGCCAGCAGCCCTACGACCTCTTTAGGACTAGCGGGTGATTCGAACATTCAGTACTTC. The chain has TRBV7-9 and TRBJ2-4; 11 bases align to TRBD2. CDR1 and CDR2 (germline): SEHNR, FQNEAQ (reference sequence). The junction had 22 bases not matched to a gene; V was cut back by 5 bases and J by 7 bases. The CDR3 extends over 20 amino acids. The variable domain in full, completed from reference TRBV7-9 and TRBJ2-4, reads DTGVSQNPRHKITKRGQNVTFRCDPISEHNRLYWYRQTLGQGPEFLTYFQNEAQLEKSRLLSDRFSAERPKGSFSTLEIQRTEQGDSAMYLCASSPTTSLGLAGDSNIQYFGAGTRLSVL.

This chain uses TRBV11-3 with TRBJ2-3, with TRBD2 identical over 12 bases. With 4 bases clipped from V and 0 bases from J, the junction kept 5 bases outside the gene matches. The length of the CDR3 is 17 residues. Germline CDR1 SGHNT, CDR2 YENEEA. In DNA, the CDR3 is TGTGCCAGCAGCTCGGGGACTAGCGGGCCTAGCACAGATACGCAGTATTTT. Translated, it gives CASSSGTSGPSTDTQYF.

This clonotype has a count of ten or more. The chain carries TRBV4-3 and TRBJ2-7; 13 nucleotides match TRBD2. Germline V gene data show CDR1 as LGHNA and CDR2 as YSLEER. With 8 bases clipped from V and 6 bases from J, the junction kept 7 bases outside the gene matches. This CDR3 region has 14 residues. Here the CDR3 DNA reads TGCGCCAGCGGGATGACTAGCGGGAGGAGCGAGCAGTACTTC. This codes for CASGMTSGRSEQYF.

CDR3 in amino acids: CASYRNEQFF. DNA for the CDR3: TGTGCCAGCTATAGGAATGAGCAGTTCTTC. The chain couples TRBV9 to TRBJ2-1; D is uncertain. This CDR3 is built from 10 residues. Germline CDR1 reads SGDLS; CDR2 reads YYNGEE. V gave up 7 bases and J gave up 7 bases, with 6 bases separating them.

This clonotype was seen just once. V and J are TRBV5-5 and TRBJ2-3; no reliable D call. V lost 0 bases to trimming and J lost 0 bases, with 8 bases between them. Germline values: CDR1 SGHKS, CDR2 YYEKEE (reference sequence). The CDR3 runs to 15 residues. This CDR3 is CASSLASTSTDTQYF. Written as DNA, the CDR3 is TGTGCCAGCAGCTTGGCCAGCACTAGCACAGATACGCAGTATTTT. The full variable domain, in which reference TRBV5-5 and TRBJ2-3 provide the parts outside the CDR3, is DAGVTQSPTHLIKTRGQQVTLRCSPISGHKSVSWYQQVLGQGPQFIFQYYEKEERGRGNFPDRFSARQFPNYSSELNVNALLLGDSALYLCASSLASTSTDTQYFGPGTRLTVL.

The V and J genes are TRBV29-1 and TRBJ1-2; D not resolved. CDR1 and CDR2 from the germline V gene are SQVTM and ANQGSEA. The V and J ends lost 2 bases and 3 bases respectively, with 10 bases between them. This CDR3 comprises 13 residues. The CDR3 nucleotides read TGCAGCGTTGAACATCTGGCGGACTATGGCTACACCTTC. Residues: CSVEHLADYGYTF.

V gene TRBV20-1 combines with J gene TRBJ1-1; 8 bases agree with TRBD1. Germline CDR1 reads DFQATT; CDR2 reads SNEGSKA (reference sequence). The CDR3 is 13 amino acids. V lost 1 base, J lost 3 bases, and 1 base stayed unmatched. The CDR3 reads CSARVQGDTEAFF. CDR3 coding DNA: TGCAGTGCTAGAGTACAGGGGGACACTGAAGCTTTCTTT.

With regard to this clonotype: At one end, the junction sequence differs from germline, possibly due to a read error. The rearrangement uses TRBV13 and TRBJ1-1; D is undetermined. Germline V gene data show CDR1 as PRHDT and CDR2 as FYEKMQ (reference sequence). CDR3 length: 13 residues. DNA of the CDR3: TGTGCCAGCTCCGGGCGGCTAGAGAGTGAAGCCTTCTTT. The encoded protein is CASSGRLESEAFF.

For this clonotype: At one end the junction does not follow the germline gene, possibly because of a read error. This rearrangement joins TRBV10-1 to TRBJ2-7; D perhaps matches TRBD1 (6 bases). The CDR3 runs to 13 residues. In germline, CDR1 is WNHNN, CDR2 SYGVQD (reference sequence). The CDR3 protein is CAISERGTDEQYF. The CDR3 nucleotides read TGTGCCATCAGTGAGAGGGGGACGGACGAGCAGTACTTC.

This clonotype showed up just once. V is TRBV20-1 and J is TRBJ1-5, with 10 bases identical to TRBD1. The CDR3 runs to 15 residues. Trimming took 3 bases from V and 5 from J; bases not matched to a gene: 7. Germline V gives CDR1 DFQATT, CDR2 SNEGSKA (reference sequence). CDR3 sequence reads: CSASPGTGVHQPQHF. The CDR3 DNA is TGCAGTGCTAGCCCAGGGACAGGGGTTCATCAGCCCCAGCATTTT.

This CDR3 reads CASSNRGSSYEQYF. The CDR3 DNA follows: TGTGCCAGCAGCAATAGGGGGAGTTCCTACGAGCAGTACTTC. The chain combines TRBV7-9 with TRBJ2-7; D may be TRBD1 (6 bases). V dropped 5 bases and J dropped 1 base, with 12 bases sitting between them. The germline CDR1 and CDR2 sequences are SEHNR and FQNEAQ (reference sequence). This CDR3 contains 14 residues.

V usage is TRBV2 and J usage is TRBJ2-7; 8 bases align to TRBD1. The CDR3 is made up of 17 amino acids. V trimming: 5 bases; J trimming: 2 bases; junction bases outside the gene matches: 14. Germline CDR1 SNHLY, CDR2 FYNNEI. The CDR3 spells CASSYSSTSTGAYEQYF. CDR3 DNA: TGTGCCAGCAGTTACTCTTCTACCTCGACAGGGGCCTACGAGCAGTACTTC.